Below, one TCR beta chain is given with its context. Antigen unknown. This CDR3 has 13 residues. Germline V lookup: CDR1 MRHNA, CDR2 SNTAGT. Deletions cut 4 bases from V and 5 bases from J, with 9 bases between. The sample comes from a study of CD8 T cells in ankylosing spondylitis. Study-wide points: Matched ankylosing spondylitis synovial fluid reportedly showed significant enrichment of disease-linked clones. Seemingly distinctive of ankylosing spondylitis blood was a TCR beta motif formed by eight highly homologous variants.

TCRdb itself ran the 5' RACE reads through MiXCR, one entry per CDR3 protein. The profile shows some 700,000 distinct CDR3 sequences, roughly 19% of them singletons. This sequence was found in a male donor with ankylosing spondylitis. The sequenced material came from blood, either unsorted or a sorted T cell fraction (not recorded which). The chain couples TRBV6-4 to TRBJ2-1; D unclear. As DNA, the CDR3 is TGTGCCAGCAGTGTTACGGCGAACAATGAGCAGTTCTTC. Its protein product is CASSVTANNEQFF.